The 5 T cell receptor beta chains listed next were all sequenced from one sample in a study of blood T cell repertoires in COVID-19. The assay was immunoSEQ multiplex PCR, and TCRdb's table has in-frame clones only and misses some. The sample lists around 46,000 clones; about nine tenths were seen once. Source material: peripheral blood. These receptors came from a human donor in a cohort sampled during active COVID-19.

This clone was picked up one time. The CDR3 coding sequence is TGTGCCACCAGTGAGGGACAGGGGACCTCCTACGAGCAGTACTTC. Translating gives CATSEGQGTSYEQYF. The chain carries TRBV24-1 and TRBJ2-7; 10 nucleotides align to TRBD1. Trimming cost V 4 bases and J 0 bases; bases outside gene matches: 2. Germline CDR1 reads KGHDR; CDR2 reads SFDVKD. This CDR3 region has 15 residues.

The chain is built from TRBV5-5 and TRBJ1-6, with 10 positions matching TRBD1. V lost 1 base to trimming and J lost 7 bases; unmatched junction nucleotides: 8. The CDR3 loop spans 17 amino acids. CDR1 SGHKS and CDR2 YYEKEE come from the germline V gene (reference sequence). The CDR3 nucleotides read TGTGCCAGCAGCTTGAGGGAACCGGGACAGGGGAATTCACCCCTCCACTTT. Amino acid sequence: CASSLREPGQGNSPLHF.

This clone was seen a handful of times. The chain carries TRBV28 and TRBJ2-7, with D unclear. Trimming took off 3 bases at V and 4 bases at J, with 7 bases between the two ends. The V gene's germline CDR1 is MDHEN and CDR2 SYDVKM. This CDR3 is built from 12 residues. CDR3 sequence reads: CASSFREYEQYF. The CDR3 DNA is TGTGCCAGCAGTTTCCGAGAATACGAGCAGTACTTC.

This clone has only one observation. V is TRBV6-2 or TRBV6-3 and J is TRBJ2-3, with TRBD2 matching 7 bases. Per the germline V gene, CDR1 is MNHEY and CDR2 is SVGEGT. With V trimmed by 5 bases and J by 1 base, 0 bases remained unmatched. The CDR3 sequence is 13 residues long. CDR3 nucleotide sequence: TGTGCCAGCAGTAGCGGGGGCACAGATACGCAGTATTTT. Residues: CASSSGGTDTQYF.

V is TRBV25-1 and J is TRBJ2-2, with D tentatively TRBD1 (6 bases). The CDR3 loop spans 12 amino acids. V lost 6 bases to trimming and J lost 6 bases, with 8 bases between them. Germline V gives CDR1 MGHDK, CDR2 SYGVNS. Here the CDR3 reads CASSRGAGELFF. Here the CDR3 DNA reads TGTGCCAGCAGCAGGGGTGCCGGGGAGCTGTTTTTT. Full variable domain (rest looked up from reference TRBV25-1 and TRBJ2-2): EADIYQTPRYLVIGTGKKITLECSQTMGHDKMYWYQQDPGMELHLIHYSYGVNSTEKGDLSSESTVSRIRTEHFPLTLESARPSHTSQYLCASSRGAGELFFGEGSRLTVL.